This section outlines one TCR beta chain sequence together with its context. No antigen is known for it. No base quality information exists; no much larger clone differs at one position. These data come from a study of blood T cell repertoires in COVID-19 (dated by TCRdb to 2018 to 2021). Study-wide context: Samples covering the acute and convalescent phases of COVID-19 were provided by collaborators in the United States, Italy and Spain. The prospective study material was composed of cDNA or gDNA derived from T cells, B-cell-depleted T cells, or PBMCs. Subjects who had been exposed to COVID-19, were actively infected with it, or had recovered from it provided the deeply sampled blood TCRbeta repertoires that made up the dataset. The repertoires were released in a freely available public database intended as a resource for research on the immune response to SARS-CoV-2. Samples were obtained from the ongoing ImmuneRACE study (first 160 participants) and from approximately 1,200 subjects provided by 6 global collaborators. Sample metadata almost always included a de-identified subject ID, COVID-19 status, age in years and sex. Where HLA class I and class II types were available, the types were taken from metadata supplied by the sample provider, not from assay-based typing.

The immunoSEQ Assay, a bias-controlled multiplex PCR, was used to amplify TCRbeta CDR3 regions from genomic DNA. The authors processed their data as follows. The number of nucleated cells in each sample was estimated by amplification of reference gene primers within the assay. To quantify the absolute abundance of each unique TCRbeta CDR3 rearrangement, sequence reads were collapsed and filtered. For each sample, productive Simpson clonality was calculated by taking the square root of Simpson's diversity index across productive rearrangements. TCRdb limited this immuneACCESS table to in-frame rearrangements with V and J called. A share of clones is missing; checked studies link under half to unresolved V genes, and the rest is unexplained. That table is the source of V, J and clone size, and D and trimming were worked out from the DNA. The sample table holds around 110,000 clones, of which 70% to 75% were seen once. The ten largest clones add up to approximately 0.88% of the sample.

The research as a whole found: The quantity of clinical and demographic metadata differed by source and by participant and was supplied without curation.

Whole blood was collected in K2EDTA tubes by collaborating institutions according to the institutions' own protocols. Collaborator samples were shipped for TCRbeta analysis as frozen whole blood, isolated PBMCs, or DNA extracted from either sample type. The CDR3 numbers 14 residues from cysteine through phenylalanine. The CDR3 DNA has 42 bases and is translated from base 1. From a lookup of the germline V gene, CDR1 and CDR2 are MNHEY and SVGEGT. V is trimmed back by 5 bases and J by 3 bases, and the junction contains 5 bases that no gene match accounts for. This TCR was sampled from a human donor with acute or convalescent COVID-19. The donor label of this sample is uncertain. The sequenced sample was peripheral blood. This sequence uses TRBV6-2 or TRBV6-3 and TRBJ1-2; 8 junctional bases match TRBD1. This receptor carries the CDR3 CASSRRGQDYGYTF. The DNA sequence is given as TGTGCCAGCAGTCGCCGGGGACAGGACTATGGCTACACCTTC.